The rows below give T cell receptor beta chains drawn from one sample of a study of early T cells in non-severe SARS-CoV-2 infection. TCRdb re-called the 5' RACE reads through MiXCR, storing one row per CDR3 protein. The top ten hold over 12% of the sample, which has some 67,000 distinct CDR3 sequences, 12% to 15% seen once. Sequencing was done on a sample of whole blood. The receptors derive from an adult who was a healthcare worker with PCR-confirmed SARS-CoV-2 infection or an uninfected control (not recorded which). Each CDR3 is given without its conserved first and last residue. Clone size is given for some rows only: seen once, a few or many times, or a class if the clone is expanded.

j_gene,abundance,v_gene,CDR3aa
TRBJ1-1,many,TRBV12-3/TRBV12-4,ASSLRGGLNTEAF
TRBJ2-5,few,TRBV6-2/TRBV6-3,ASSAGTGEVETQY
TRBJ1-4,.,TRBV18,ASSPREPRGEKLF
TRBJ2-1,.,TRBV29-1,SVSRQGAGGNEQF
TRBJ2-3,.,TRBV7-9,ASSHTAQGADTQY
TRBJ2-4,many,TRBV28,ASSLETGSVIQY
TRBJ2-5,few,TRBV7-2,ASSPNEGRETQY
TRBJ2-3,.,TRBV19,ASSITGVTDTQY
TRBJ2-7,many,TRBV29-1,SVAPGRVYEQY
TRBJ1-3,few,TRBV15,ATRRDRGISGNTIY
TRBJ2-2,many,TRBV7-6,ASSRGTANTGELF
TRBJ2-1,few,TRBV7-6,ASSSPRRTGSEEQF
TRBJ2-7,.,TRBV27,ASSLRVPTGEQY
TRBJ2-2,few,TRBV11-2,ASSLLRPRNTGELF
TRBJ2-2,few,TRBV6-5,ASRDRGNGELF
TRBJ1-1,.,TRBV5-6,ASSRITTTGGREAF
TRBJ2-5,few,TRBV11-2,ASSLGGVAGSQETQY
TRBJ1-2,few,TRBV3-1,ASSHAQTTGTHGYT
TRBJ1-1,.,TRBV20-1,SARPHRNFNTEAF
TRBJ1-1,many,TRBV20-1,SARAGNTEAF
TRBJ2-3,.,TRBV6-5,ASSSPSGGVTDTQY
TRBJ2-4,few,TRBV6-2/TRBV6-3,ASSPDALKNIQY
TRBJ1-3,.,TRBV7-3,ASSLTQGSTIY
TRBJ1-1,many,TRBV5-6,ASSPVWTGQNTEAF
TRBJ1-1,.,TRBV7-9,ASSQPRRGTEAF
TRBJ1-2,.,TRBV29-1,SVEGPLLKAYGYT
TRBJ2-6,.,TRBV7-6,ASSQIPSGANVLT
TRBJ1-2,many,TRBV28,AIPGDRVDGYT
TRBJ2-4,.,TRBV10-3,AISEPGGNIQY
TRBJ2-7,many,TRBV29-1,SVGRDRGRYEQY
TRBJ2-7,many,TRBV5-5,ASSLGSFYEQY
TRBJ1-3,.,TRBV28,ASSFGGGSGNTIY
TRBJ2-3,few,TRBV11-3,ASSPGQHTDTQY
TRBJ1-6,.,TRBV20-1,SARIETDNSPLH
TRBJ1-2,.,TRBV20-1,SAMSAINGYT
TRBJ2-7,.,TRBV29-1,SVGPAYEQY
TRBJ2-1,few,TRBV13,ASSSPGGDSYNEQF
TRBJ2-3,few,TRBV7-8,ASRETGTRGDTQY
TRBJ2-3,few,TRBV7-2,ASSFIALGGTDTQY
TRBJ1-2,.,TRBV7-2,ASSSPIRQNYGYT
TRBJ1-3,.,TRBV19,ASTQGRSGNTIY